This TCR beta chain was found in a study of blood T cell repertoires in COVID-19. For the study at large: Sites across the United States, Italy and Spain contributed samples from acute and convalescent COVID-19.

The table lists this clone with a count of one. The CDR3 extends over 11 amino acids. Germline V lookup: CDR1 SEHNR, CDR2 FQNEAQ (reference sequence). V lost 7 bases and J 4 bases, leaving 7 bases between the germline ends. The authors' processing: By means of reference gene primer amplification, nucleated cell counts were estimated. The repertoire was sequenced with immunoSEQ multiplex PCR; TCRdb's copy has only in-frame clones and lacks some. That table supplies the V and J calls and clone size; D and trimming were determined from the DNA. This sample has about 110,000 clones, with around 81% found just once.

Input material: peripheral blood. The V gene is TRBV7-9, the J gene TRBJ1-1; D gene uncertain. The source is a human donor in a cohort sampled during active or convalescent COVID-19. DNA for the CDR3: TGTGCCAGCAACTCGGGCACTGAAGCTTTCTTT. It translates to CASNSGTEAFF.